Here is one T cell receptor beta chain with its context. Its antigen is undetermined. Germline V gene data show CDR1 as MDHEN and CDR2 as SYDVKM. Trimming pared 10 bases from V and 0 bases from J, leaving 15 bases between. The CDR3 has 15 residues. This entry comes from a study of cytomegalovirus exposure and HLA in healthy donors. Findings and limits, study-wide: It was taken for granted in presence/absence analyses that sequencing depth across donors was roughly uniform.

This PCR relied on a set of 60 Vbeta primers and 13 Jbeta primers. Profiling relied on immunoSEQ multiplex PCR, and the TCRdb table lists in-frame clones only, not all of them. The sample includes 100,000 to 150,000 clones, roughly four fifths of them seen just once. Material for sequencing was PBMCs. The receptor's source is a man between 40 and 49 years old in good health and CMV-seronegative. The V gene is TRBV28, the J gene TRBJ2-2; a weak D match, TRBD2 (6 bases). CDR3 residues: CATRGSAANTGELFF. Written as DNA, the CDR3 is TGTGCCACCCGGGGGTCCGCCGCGAACACCGGGGAGCTGTTTTTT.